What follows describes a single TCR beta chain. The sample comes from a study of blood T cell repertoires in COVID-19. For the study at large: Some COVID-19 samples were acute and others convalescent; all came from the United States, Italy and Spain. T cells, B-cell-depleted T cells, or PBMCs provided the cDNA or gDNA that served as material.

Per the study methods: Nucleated cell counts were estimated from reference gene primer amplification. Libraries were prepared by immunoSEQ multiplex PCR; TCRdb keeps only in-frame clonotypes and omits some of them. V and J calls and clone size are copied from that table; D and trimming were computed from the DNA. The data show about 150,000 clones, 80% to 85% seen once. V was trimmed by 1 base and J by 4 bases, leaving 7 bases between them. Germline V gene lookup returns CDR1 LNHDA and CDR2 SQIVND (reference sequence). This CDR3 region has 14 residues. This TCR was recovered from a woman aged 55-69 years with acute or convalescent COVID-19. Sequenced material: peripheral blood. V usage is TRBV19 and J usage is TRBJ2-2, with a tentative D call TRBD2 (5 bases). CDR3 sequence (DNA): TGTGCCAGTAGTATAGGAGGGTTCACCGGGGAGCTGTTTTTT. Residues: CASSIGGFTGELFF.